This paragraph reports one T cell receptor (beta chain). Its target is not known. The record originates from a study of vaccination and CD4 T cells after COVID-19. Study summary: Overlapping peptides of the spike proteins of SARS-CoV-2, HCoV-NL63, HCoV-OC43 and HCoV-229E were used for cell stimulation.

Described treatment: 10-day PBMC culture with coronavirus spike peptide pools or control peptides (ViraFEST assay). These CD4+ T cells came from approximately nine-day cultures by negative selection. Study results and limitations: The median number of SARS-CoV-2-reactive clonotypes increased from approximately 23 to 38, a change that did not reach significance.

CDR1 SQVTM and CDR2 ANQGSEA come from the germline V gene. With 6 bases clipped from V and 5 bases from J, the junction kept 15 bases outside the gene matches. This CDR3 spans 15 amino acids. The Oncomine TCR Beta short-read assay generated sequence data from the DNA of cultured CD4+ T cells. TCRdb itself ran the PCR reads through MiXCR, one entry per CDR3 protein. The top ten hold 15% to 20% of the sample, which has about 3,300 distinct CDR3 sequences, approximately 49% seen once. The TCR sequence derives from a human donor who had recovered from COVID-19. The source material was CD4+ T cells from blood, cultured in vitro. This chain uses TRBV29-1 with TRBJ2-5, with TRBD2 matching 7 bases. In nucleotides, the CDR3 is TGCAGCGTGGACCTAGCGGCGGCGGGTCAGGAGACCCAGTACTTC. Translated: CSVDLAAAGQETQYF.